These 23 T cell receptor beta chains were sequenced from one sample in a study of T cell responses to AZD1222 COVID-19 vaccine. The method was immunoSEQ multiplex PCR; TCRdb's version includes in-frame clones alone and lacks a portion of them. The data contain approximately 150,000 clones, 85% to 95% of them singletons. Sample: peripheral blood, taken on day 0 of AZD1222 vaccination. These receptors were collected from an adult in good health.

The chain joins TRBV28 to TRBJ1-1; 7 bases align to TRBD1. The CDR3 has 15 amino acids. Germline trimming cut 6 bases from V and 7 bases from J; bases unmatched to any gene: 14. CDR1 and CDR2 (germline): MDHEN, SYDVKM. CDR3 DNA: TGTGCCAGCAGCTATACAAGACAGGGAGCCCTTGAAGCTTTCTTT. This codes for CASSYTRQGALEAFF.

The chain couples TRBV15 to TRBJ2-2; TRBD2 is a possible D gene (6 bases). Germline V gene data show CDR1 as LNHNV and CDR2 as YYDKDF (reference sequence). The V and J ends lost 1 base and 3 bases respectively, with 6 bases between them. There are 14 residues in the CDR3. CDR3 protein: CATSRAGDTGELFF. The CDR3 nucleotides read TGTGCCACCAGCAGAGCGGGGGACACCGGGGAGCTGTTTTTT.

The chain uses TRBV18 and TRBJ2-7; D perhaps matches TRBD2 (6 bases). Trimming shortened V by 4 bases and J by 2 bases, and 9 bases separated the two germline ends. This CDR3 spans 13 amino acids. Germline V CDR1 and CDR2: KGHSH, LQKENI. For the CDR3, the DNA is TGTGCCAGCTCACAGTCGGGGGCCTACGAGCAGTACTTC. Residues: CASSQSGAYEQYF.

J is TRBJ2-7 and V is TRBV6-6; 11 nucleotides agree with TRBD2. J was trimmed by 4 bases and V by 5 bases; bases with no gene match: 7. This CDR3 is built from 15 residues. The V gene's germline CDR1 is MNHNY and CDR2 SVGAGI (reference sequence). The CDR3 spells CASSPRLAGLYEQYF. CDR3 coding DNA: TGTGCCAGCAGTCCCCGACTAGCGGGGTTGTACGAGCAGTACTTC.

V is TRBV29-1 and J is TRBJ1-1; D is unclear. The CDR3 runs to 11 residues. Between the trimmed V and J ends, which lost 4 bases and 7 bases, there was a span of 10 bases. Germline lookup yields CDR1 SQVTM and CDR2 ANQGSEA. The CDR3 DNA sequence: TGCAGCGTTGCGCGAGGAAGTGAAGCTTTCTTT. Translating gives CSVARGSEAFF.

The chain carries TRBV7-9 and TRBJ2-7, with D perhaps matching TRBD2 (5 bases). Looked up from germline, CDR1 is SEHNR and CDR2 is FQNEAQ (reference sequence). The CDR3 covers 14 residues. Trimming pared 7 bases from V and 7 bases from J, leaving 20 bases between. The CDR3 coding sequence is TGTGCCAGCACCAAAGTGGAGGCTCCCTGGGAGCAGTACTTC. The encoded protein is CASTKVEAPWEQYF.

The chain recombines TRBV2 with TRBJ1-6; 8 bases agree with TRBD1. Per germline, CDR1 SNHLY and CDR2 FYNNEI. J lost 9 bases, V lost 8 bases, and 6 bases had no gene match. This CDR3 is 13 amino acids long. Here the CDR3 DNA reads TGTGCCAGCGGGATCGGACAGGGTTCACCCCTCCACTTT. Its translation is CASGIGQGSPLHF.

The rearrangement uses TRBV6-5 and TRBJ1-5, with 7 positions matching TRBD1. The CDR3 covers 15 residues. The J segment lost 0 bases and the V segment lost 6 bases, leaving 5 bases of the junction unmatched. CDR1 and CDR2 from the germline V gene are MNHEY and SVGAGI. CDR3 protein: CASSNQGDSNQPQHF. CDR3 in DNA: TGTGCCAGCAGCAATCAGGGGGATAGCAATCAGCCCCAGCATTTT.

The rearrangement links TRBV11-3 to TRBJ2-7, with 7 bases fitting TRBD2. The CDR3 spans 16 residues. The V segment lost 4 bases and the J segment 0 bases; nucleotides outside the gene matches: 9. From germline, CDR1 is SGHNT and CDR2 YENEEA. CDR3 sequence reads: CASSSGAGESSYEQYF. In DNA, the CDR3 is TGTGCCAGCAGCTCCGGGGCGGGAGAGTCCTCCTACGAGCAGTACTTC.

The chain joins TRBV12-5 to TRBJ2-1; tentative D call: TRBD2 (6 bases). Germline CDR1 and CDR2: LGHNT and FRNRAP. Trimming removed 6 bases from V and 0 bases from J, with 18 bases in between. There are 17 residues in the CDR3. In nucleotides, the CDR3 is TGTGCTAGTGGCTCCGGGGGTGGGCCCTACTCCTACAATGAGCAGTTCTTC. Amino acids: CASGSGGGPYSYNEQFF.

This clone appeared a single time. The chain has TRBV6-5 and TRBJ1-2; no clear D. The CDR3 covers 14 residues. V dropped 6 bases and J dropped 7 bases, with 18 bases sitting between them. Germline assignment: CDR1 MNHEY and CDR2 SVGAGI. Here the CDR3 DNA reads TGTGCCAGCAGCCCACTAGGCCCGGTCTTTGGCTACACCTTC. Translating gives CASSPLGPVFGYTF.

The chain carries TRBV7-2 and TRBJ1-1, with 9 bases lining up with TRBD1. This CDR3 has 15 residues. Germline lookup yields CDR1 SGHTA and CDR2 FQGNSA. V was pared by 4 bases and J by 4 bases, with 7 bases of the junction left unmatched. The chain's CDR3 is CASSSTGGWGTEAFF. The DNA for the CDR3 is TGTGCCAGCAGCTCGACAGGGGGTTGGGGCACTGAAGCTTTCTTT.

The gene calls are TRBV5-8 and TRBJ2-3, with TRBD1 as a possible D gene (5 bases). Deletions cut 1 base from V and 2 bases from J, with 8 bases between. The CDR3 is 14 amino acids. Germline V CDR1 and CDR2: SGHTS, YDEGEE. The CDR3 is CASSLNRFTDTQYF. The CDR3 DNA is TGTGCCAGCAGCTTGAACAGGTTCACAGATACGCAGTATTTT.

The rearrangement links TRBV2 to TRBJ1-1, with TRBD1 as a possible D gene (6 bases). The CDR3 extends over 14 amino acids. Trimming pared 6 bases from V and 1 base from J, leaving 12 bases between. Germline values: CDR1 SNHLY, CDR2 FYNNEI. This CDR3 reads CASRPSTGNTEAFF. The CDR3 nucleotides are TGTGCCAGCAGACCCTCGACAGGGAACACTGAAGCTTTCTTT.

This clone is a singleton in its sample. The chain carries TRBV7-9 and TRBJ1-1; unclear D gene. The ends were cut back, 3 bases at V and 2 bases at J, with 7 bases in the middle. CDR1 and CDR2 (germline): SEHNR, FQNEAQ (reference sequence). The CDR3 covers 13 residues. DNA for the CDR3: TGTGCCAGCAGCTTTGAGCCTAACACTGAAGCTTTCTTT. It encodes CASSFEPNTEAFF.

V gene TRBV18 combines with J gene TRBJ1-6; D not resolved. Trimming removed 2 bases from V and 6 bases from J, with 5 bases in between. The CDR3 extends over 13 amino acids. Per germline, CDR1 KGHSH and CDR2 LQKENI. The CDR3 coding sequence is TGTGCCAGCTCACCAGGGCCTAATTCACCCCTCCACTTT. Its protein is CASSPGPNSPLHF.

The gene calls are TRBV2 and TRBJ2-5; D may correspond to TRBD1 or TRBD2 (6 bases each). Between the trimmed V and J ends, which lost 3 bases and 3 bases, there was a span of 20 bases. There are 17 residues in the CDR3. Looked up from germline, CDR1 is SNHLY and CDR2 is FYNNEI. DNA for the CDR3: TGTGCCAGCAGTGACCCCCGGGGGACAACCAAGGAAGAGACCCAGTACTTC. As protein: CASSDPRGTTKEETQYF.

The CDR3 region is CASSPISREGWEQYF. CDR3 sequence (DNA): TGTGCCAGCAGTCCGATTTCGCGGGAGGGTTGGGAGCAGTACTTC. The rearrangement links TRBV6-6 to TRBJ2-7, with TRBD2 matching 9 bases. Germline V gene sequence: CDR1 MNHNY, CDR2 SVGAGI (reference sequence). The J segment lost 7 bases and the V segment lost 5 bases, leaving 12 bases of the junction unmatched. The CDR3 runs 15 residues.

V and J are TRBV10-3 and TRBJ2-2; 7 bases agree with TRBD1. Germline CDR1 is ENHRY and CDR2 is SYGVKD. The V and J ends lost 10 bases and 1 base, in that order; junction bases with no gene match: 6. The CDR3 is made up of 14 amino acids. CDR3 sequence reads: CATKTGKNTGELFF. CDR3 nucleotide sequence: TGTGCCACCAAGACAGGGAAGAACACCGGGGAGCTGTTTTTT.

CDR3 nucleotides: TGTGCCAGCAGCTTAATCGGTAGCAGGGGCTCTGGAAACACCATATATTTT. It encodes CASSLIGSRGSGNTIYF. This chain uses TRBV7-3 with TRBJ1-3, with TRBD1 as a possible D gene (6 bases). The V gene lost 1 base and the J gene lost 0 bases, with 13 bases spanning the gap. Germline CDR1 and CDR2: SGHTA and FQGTGA. This CDR3 is built from 17 residues.

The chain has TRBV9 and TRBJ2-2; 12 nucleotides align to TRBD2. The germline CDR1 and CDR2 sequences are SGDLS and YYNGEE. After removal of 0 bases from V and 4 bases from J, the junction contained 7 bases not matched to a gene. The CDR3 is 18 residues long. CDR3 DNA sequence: TGTGCCAGCAGCGTAGCTAGCGGGAGGGCAAGGGGCACCGGGGAGCTGTTTTTT. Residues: CASSVASGRARGTGELFF. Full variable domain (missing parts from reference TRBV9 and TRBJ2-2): DSGVTQTPKHLITATGQRVTLRCSPRSGDLSVYWYQQSLDQGLQFLIQYYNGEERAKGNILERFSAQQFPDLHSELNLSSLELGDSALYFCASSVASGRARGTGELFFGEGSRLTVL.

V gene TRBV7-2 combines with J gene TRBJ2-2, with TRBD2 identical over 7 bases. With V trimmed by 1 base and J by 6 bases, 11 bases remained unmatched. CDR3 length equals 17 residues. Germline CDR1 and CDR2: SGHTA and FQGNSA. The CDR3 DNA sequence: TGTGCCAGCAGCTTAGGCCCGGGGCCTAGCGGACCCGGGGAGCTGTTTTTT. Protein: CASSLGPGPSGPGELFF.

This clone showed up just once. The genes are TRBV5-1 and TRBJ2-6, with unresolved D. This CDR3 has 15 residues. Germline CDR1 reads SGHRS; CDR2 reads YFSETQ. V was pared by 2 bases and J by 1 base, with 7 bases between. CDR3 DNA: TGCGCCAGCAGCTTAGAACTTTCTGGGGCCAACGTCCTGACTTTC. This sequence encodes CASSLELSGANVLTF.